The following is a T cell receptor beta chain sequence with its context. Its target is unknown. This specimen comes from a study of T cells in localized non-small cell lung cancer. The study, taken as a whole, reports: Of the top 100 tumor clones, median around 60 were in adjacent lung, about 26 among its top 100. Greater T cell density in blood accompanied longer overall survival.

Clones were read by immunoSEQ multiplex PCR, and TCRdb kept only the in-frame ones, dropping some. The sample has tens of thousands of clones; almost 90% are singletons. The CDR3 is 14 residues long. Per the germline V gene, CDR1 is PRHDT and CDR2 is FYEKMQ (reference sequence). V gave up 2 bases and J gave up 7 bases, with 12 bases separating them. Material: peripheral blood, obtained before any cancer treatment. This chain uses TRBV13 with TRBJ2-1; no reliable D call. The sequence was obtained from a woman between 35 and 75 years old with stage I lung adenocarcinoma. The CDR3 here is CASSLRVLTNEQFF. CDR3 nucleotide sequence: TGTGCCAGCAGCTTAAGGGTCCTAACTAATGAGCAGTTCTTC.